Each of the 6 T cell receptor beta chains below was sequenced from the same sample in a study of T-cell reconstitution after alpha-beta-depleted transplantation in children (dated by TCRdb to 2016 to 2017). The treatment or condition label for this specimen denotes: allogeneic hematopoietic cell transplantation with graft depleted of TCRalphabeta T cells and CD19 B cells. Library preparation used PCR. The data were produced on an Illumina HiSeq 2500. Molecular barcoding was employed in the preparation of TCR libraries, with unique molecular identifiers being used to normalize TCRbeta repertoire quantification. TCRdb reprocessing: public reads trimmed at Q25 with fastp, clones called with MiXCR, in-frame beta chains kept. Identical CDR3 protein sequences are pooled into one entry, listed with their most common genes and DNA. In all, the sample holds hundreds of thousands of distinct CDR3 sequences, and about an eighth of those were seen once. Roughly 0.77% of the sample lies in the top ten.

The starting material was PBMCs, obtained before TCRalphabeta/CD19-depleted stem cell transplant. The receptors were sampled from a girl aged 2-9 years with congenital amegakaryocytic thrombocytopenia, due to receive a stem cell transplant.

This clonotype was detected ten times or more. The chain employs TRBV20-1 and TRBJ2-1, with a weak D call TRBD1 (5 bases). This CDR3 is 16 amino acids long. CDR1 and CDR2 (germline): DFQATT, SNEGSKA (reference sequence). V lost 6 bases to trimming and J lost 0 bases, with 18 bases between them. The CDR3 coding sequence is TGCAGTGCCGATACCGACAGAAGTTTCTCCTACAATGAGCAGTTCTTC. Its protein product is CSADTDRSFSYNEQFF.

The V call is TRBV7-9, the J call TRBJ2-7; TRBD2 is a possible D gene (5 bases). In germline, CDR1 is SEHNR, CDR2 FQNEAQ (reference sequence). Between the trimmed V and J ends, which lost 5 bases and 0 bases, there was a span of 17 bases. The CDR3 spans 16 residues. The CDR3 spells CASSVDSGIVSYEQYF. The CDR3 DNA reads as TGTGCCAGCAGCGTAGACTCCGGGATAGTCTCCTACGAGCAGTACTTC. Variable domain in full (rest from reference TRBV7-9 and TRBJ2-7): DTGVSQNPRHKITKRGQNVTFRCDPISEHNRLYWYRQTLGQGPEFLTYFQNEAQLEKSRLLSDRFSAERPKGSFSTLEIQRTEQGDSAMYLCASSVDSGIVSYEQYFGPGTRLTVT.

This clonotype was seen repeatedly, ten times or more. The chain links TRBV15 to TRBJ2-1, with 12 bases fitting TRBD2. J lost 1 base, V lost 8 bases, and 6 bases had no gene match. Per the germline V gene, CDR1 is LNHNV and CDR2 is YYDKDF (reference sequence). The CDR3 runs 16 residues. Written as DNA, the CDR3 is TGTGCCACCGGTAGACTAGCGGGGGTGTCCTACAATGAGCAGTTCTTC. Translating it yields CATGRLAGVSYNEQFF.

Comments on this clonotype: As the CDR3 is not closed by the conserved phenylalanine or tryptophan, this likely results from a read error. The chain links TRBV7-9 to TRBJ2-7; D is unclear. The CDR3 has 14 residues. The V and J ends lost 5 bases and 7 bases respectively, with 18 bases between them. Germline CDR1 SEHNR, CDR2 FQNEAQ (reference sequence). Here the CDR3 reads CASSKGIQIKEQYL. The CDR3, as DNA: TGTGCCAGCAGCAAAGGTATACAAATCAAGGAGCAGTACCTC.

The chain carries TRBV12-3 or TRBV12-4 and TRBJ1-2; D unresolved. V was cut by 6 bases and J by 7 bases, with 6 bases left in between. This CDR3 contains 10 residues. The CDR3 nucleotides are TGTGCCAGCAGGGCCGGTGGCTACACCTTC. As protein: CASRAGGYTF.

This clonotype was found a few times. V gene TRBV5-1 combines with J gene TRBJ2-7; the match to TRBD2 covers 8 bases. The CDR3 runs to 12 residues. The germline gives CDR1 SGHRS, CDR2 YFSETQ. With V trimmed by 0 bases and J by 11 bases, 4 bases remained unmatched. The CDR3 here is CASSLDPREEYF. Here the CDR3 DNA reads TGCGCCAGCAGCTTGGACCCGCGGGAGGAGTACTTC.